This TCR beta chain was identified in a study of cytomegalovirus exposure and HLA in healthy donors. The PCR was carried out with 60 Vbeta primers and 13 Jbeta primers. Generated by immunoSEQ multiplex PCR, the TCRdb table keeps only in-frame clones and is missing some. The sample consists of 80,000 to 100,000 clones, around 72% of them appearing once. This CDR3 is 13 amino acids long. The germline V and J ends were trimmed by 5 bases and 4 bases, with 8 bases remaining between them. The germline CDR1 and CDR2 sequences are SGHVS and FQNEAQ. Input material: PBMCs. This rearrangement joins TRBV7-8 to TRBJ1-4; maybe TRBD1 (5 bases). The source of this sequence is a man in his forties in good health and CMV-seronegative. The CDR3 here is CASSIRDNEKLFF. The CDR3 DNA reads as TGTGCCAGCAGCATCAGGGATAATGAAAAACTGTTTTTT. Together with reference TRBV7-8 and TRBJ1-4, the CDR3 gives the full variable domain: GAGVSQSPRYKVAKRGQDVALRCDPISGHVSLFWYQQALGQGPEFLTYFQNEAQLDKSGLPSDRFFAERPEGSVSTLKIQRTQQEDSAVYLCASSIRDNEKLFFGSGTQLSVL.